This T cell receptor beta chain was obtained from a study of T cell responses to AZD1222 COVID-19 vaccine (dated by TCRdb to the early 2020s). About the full investigation: A total of just over 230 trial participants underwent TCR sequencing, of whom some 200 had received two doses of AZD1222 and 26 had received two doses of the MenACWY control vaccine. Trial participants were enrolled by age into 18-55, 56-69 and 70-plus year subgroups, with around 140, 26 and 57 TCR-sequenced participants respectively.

As regards this clone: Its binding antigen is unknown. The input lacks base qualities; no much larger clone sits a single base away.

In the paper's terms, the time point label means: baseline before first vaccination. Sample treatment or condition, as interpreted from the label and publication: meningococcal conjugate vaccine given as trial control. Vaccinee samples were obtained from the UK trials COV001 and COV002, which included a single-blind randomized controlled phase 2/3 trial of AZD1222 (ChAdOx1 nCoV-19) in healthy adults. Trial participant PBMC samples were collected at day 0 and day 28 after the second dose for TCRbeta chain sequencing. The CDR3 regions of human TCRbeta chains were analyzed by immunosequencing. In the authors' own workflow: Repertoire TCRs were matched against a reference library of SARS-CoV-2-specific TCRs generated with the MIRA antigen-specificity platform. Breadth meant the fraction of unique TCRs that were SARS-CoV-2-associated, whereas depth meant the fraction of total T cells that were SARS-CoV-2-associated. Using the MIRA data, every spike-specific TCR was mapped to the spike region that the TCR reacted to and assigned to either a CD4 or a CD8 class. Log10-transformed breadth and depth values were compared by one-way ANOVA with Sidak's multiple comparisons tests. As stored in TCRdb, this immuneACCESS dataset retains in-frame rearrangements with V and J assigned. A fraction of the clones does not appear; measured against another copy, unresolved V genes explain less than half of the discrepancy, and the remainder lacks a known reason. From that table come the V and J calls and clone size; the DNA was used to work out D and trimming. This sample has about 160,000 clones in its table, and just over 90% of those were observed once. The ten biggest clones cover roughly 4.4% of the sample.

Results the study describes overall, beyond this receptor: The 56-69-year group was small, and its depth increase did not reach significance, likely because of low power. Most participants were white British and females outnumbered males, and the authors suggested that clonal diversity may have been underestimated. Conclusions about previously exposed vaccinees are limited because only five to seven AZD1222 recipients were SARS-CoV-2 seropositive at baseline. The vaccine-associated CD4 TCRs covered the entire spike protein, and the dominant responses fell in regions 160-218 and 743-854. Reportedly, close to half of the unique spike-specific TCRs recognized epitopes lying outside the regions that are mutated in the B.1.351 and B.1.1.7 variants. Because no samples from the day 14 peak response were available, repertoires could be characterized only after the peak T cell response. Spike-specific TCR breadth and depth rose significantly after two AZD1222 doses compared with day 0 and with MenACWY recipients.

V and J are trimmed by 4 bases and 6 bases, and the gene matches miss 5 bases of the junction. Based on the germline V gene, the CDR1 and CDR2 sequences are SGHTA and FQGTGA. Measured from the cysteine to the phenylalanine, the CDR3 is 13 residues long. Only the CDR3 part of the read is kept: 39 bases, read in frame from the first base. This TCR derives from an adult in good health. The material sequenced was peripheral blood, taken on day 0 of MenACWY control vaccination. Recombination linked TRBV7-3 to TRBJ2-7, with 8 middle bases fitting TRBD2. The nucleotides read TGTGCCAGCAGCTCAGCGGGAGAGGTCGAGCAGTACTTC. It translates as CASSSAGEVEQYF.